The 16 T cell receptor beta chains given below trace back to one sample, sequenced in a study of shared clonotypes between healthy human individuals. TCRdb's table, derived via immunoSEQ multiplex PCR, lists solely in-frame clones and lacks some. The repertoire includes around 2.5 million clones, over 85% of them detected once, and about 0.38% sits in the top ten. The sample was naive CD4+ T cells from PBMCs. The subset denotes: CD45RA+ positively selected. These receptors were taken from a man between 18 and 29 years old in good health. Some clones in this sample may be carry-over from other donors' samples.

This clone is a singleton in its sample. This sequence joins TRBV7-9 and TRBJ2-3, with D maybe TRBD2 (6 bases). CDR3 length equals 15 residues. V gave up 4 bases and J gave up 3 bases, with 14 bases separating them. CDR1 is SEHNR and CDR2 is FQNEAQ in the germline V gene (reference sequence). CDR3 nucleotide sequence: TGTGCCAGCAGCTCGGGACTTACCCAGACAGATACGCAGTATTTT. It encodes CASSSGLTQTDTQYF.

The V call is TRBV18, the J call TRBJ2-5; 10 nucleotides line up with TRBD2. V gave up 3 bases and J gave up 4 bases; unmatched junction bases: 5. This CDR3 region has 15 residues. CDR1 is KGHSH, CDR2 LQKENI, per germline. The CDR3 DNA sequence: TGTGCCAGCTCACCGGCTAGCGGGAGTGGAGAGACCCAGTACTTC. It codes for CASSPASGSGETQYF. The full variable domain, rest sourced from reference TRBV18 and TRBJ2-5, is NAGVMQNPRHLVRRRGQEARLRCSPMKGHSHVYWYRQLPEEGLKFMVYLQKENIIDESGMPKERFSAEFPKEGPSILRIQQVVRGDSAAYFCASSPASGSGETQYFGPGTRLLVL.

The chain carries TRBV4-2 and TRBJ1-5; 7 bases map to TRBD1. This CDR3 is built from 15 residues. The germline V gene has CDR1 LGHNA and CDR2 YNFKEQ. V trimming: 4 bases; J trimming: 7 bases; junction bases outside the gene matches: 10. The CDR3 loop is CASSPQSRGQQPQHF. CDR3 coding DNA: TGTGCCAGCAGCCCCCAATCTAGGGGGCAACAGCCCCAGCATTTT.

The chain employs TRBV25-1 and TRBJ1-2, with D hard to call. The CDR3 has 12 residues. Trimming took off 4 bases at V and 4 bases at J, with 7 bases between the two ends. The germline CDR1 and CDR2 sequences are MGHDK and SYGVNS. This chain's CDR3 is CASSVGGYGYTF. The CDR3 DNA reads TGTGCCAGCAGTGTCGGTGGCTATGGCTACACCTTC.

V is TRBV7-9 and J is TRBJ2-1, with D possibly TRBD2 on 6 matching bases. The CDR3 sequence is 13 residues long. Trimming took off 8 bases at V and 4 bases at J, with 12 bases between the two ends. CDR1 and CDR2 (germline): SEHNR, FQNEAQ (reference sequence). The CDR3 DNA reads as TGTGCCAGCGACTGGGGAGGTTACAATGAGCAGTTCTTC. Protein product: CASDWGGYNEQFF.

The J gene is TRBJ2-3, the V gene TRBV2; D may match TRBD1 or TRBD2 (5 bases each). CDR3 length: 14 amino acids. Trimming left V 3 bases short and J 0 bases short, with 7 bases between. The germline gives CDR1 SNHLY, CDR2 FYNNEI. CDR3 loop: CASSDWGSTDTQYF. The CDR3 DNA reads as TGTGCCAGCAGTGATTGGGGGAGCACAGATACGCAGTATTTT.

The chain is built from TRBV2 and TRBJ1-5, with 8 bases fitting TRBD1. This CDR3 contains 13 residues. The V gene's germline CDR1 is SNHLY and CDR2 FYNNEI. V dropped 6 bases and J dropped 6; count of bases not matched to a gene: 4. In DNA form, the CDR3 reads TGTGCCAGCAGGGACAGGGTTCCTCAGCCCCAGCATTTT. This gives the protein CASRDRVPQPQHF.

This chain joins TRBV5-6 and TRBJ2-2, with TRBD2 matching 10 bases. The germline CDR1 and CDR2 sequences are SGHDT and YYEEEE. V trimming: 3 bases; J trimming: 2 bases; junction bases outside the gene matches: 4. This CDR3 comprises 16 residues. The chain's CDR3 is CASSSTSGRNTGELFF. In nucleotides, the CDR3 is TGTGCCAGCAGCTCGACTAGCGGGCGAAACACCGGGGAGCTGTTTTTT.

The rearrangement links TRBV7-9 to TRBJ1-3; no clear D. Germline CDR1 reads SEHNR; CDR2 reads FQNEAQ (reference sequence). CDR3 size: 15 residues. Trimming took 6 bases from V and 2 from J, leaving 14 bases between them. CDR3 residues: CASSDRRVPGNTIYF. CDR3 coding DNA: TGTGCCAGCAGTGACCGACGGGTTCCTGGAAACACCATATATTTT.

The CDR3 here is CAWSVHGTFDQPQHF. The CDR3 nucleotides read TGTGCCTGGAGTGTACACGGGACATTCGATCAGCCCCAGCATTTT. V gene TRBV30 combines with J gene TRBJ1-5, with D perhaps matching TRBD1 (6 bases). Trimming took 0 bases from V and 5 from J, leaving 14 bases between them. Germline values: CDR1 GTSNPN, CDR2 SVGIG (reference sequence). The CDR3 has 15 amino acids.

The genes are TRBV7-9 and TRBJ2-5; tentatively, D is TRBD1 or TRBD2 (5 bases each). The J call may be in error: the DNA end matches TRBJ2-7 better. The CDR3 length is 14 residues. Germline V lookup: CDR1 SEHNR, CDR2 FQNEAQ (reference sequence). The CDR3 spells CASSLSGTSYEQYF. Here the CDR3 DNA reads TGTGCCAGCAGCTTATCCGGGACCTCCTACGAGCAGTACTTC.

V usage is TRBV28 and J usage is TRBJ1-2, with D possibly TRBD1 on 6 matching bases. This CDR3 spans 11 amino acids. Trimming left V 4 bases short and J 7 bases short, with 7 bases between. Germline values: CDR1 MDHEN, CDR2 SYDVKM. DNA for the CDR3: TGTGCCAGCAGTTGGACAGCTGGCTACACCTTC. Its translation: CASSWTAGYTF.

Points on this clone: At the DNA level, this CDR3 is encoded by other sequences in the same sample as well. This chain links TRBV20-1 with TRBJ2-5; the D is unclear. Germline assignment: CDR1 DFQATT and CDR2 SNEGSKA (reference sequence). CDR3 length: 11 residues. Trimming pared 2 bases from V and 4 bases from J, leaving 5 bases between. The CDR3 coding sequence is TGCAGTGCTAGATTAGGAGAGACCCAGTACTTC. It specifies CSARLGETQYF.

The J gene is TRBJ1-3, the V gene TRBV2; 8 positions agree with TRBD1. Germline trimming cut 7 bases from V and 4 bases from J; bases unmatched to any gene: 15. The germline CDR1 and CDR2 sequences are SNHLY and FYNNEI. CDR3 length: 17 amino acids. The CDR3 DNA is TGTGCCAGCACCGCTCTGGGCCAGGACAGGGTGGGAAACACCATATATTTT. Its translation is CASTALGQDRVGNTIYF.

J is TRBJ1-2 and V is TRBV15; weak D call: TRBD1 (5 bases). CDR1 LNHNV and CDR2 YYDKDF come from the germline V gene (reference sequence). V was shortened by 5 bases and J by 4 bases, with 14 bases between the two germline ends. This CDR3 is built from 14 residues. DNA for the CDR3: TGTGCCACCAGCTACCGCGGCGACAGCTATGGCTACACCTTC. Its protein product is CATSYRGDSYGYTF. The full variable domain, completed using reference TRBV15 and TRBJ1-2, is DAMVIQNPRYQVTQFGKPVTLSCSQTLNHNVMYWYQQKSSQAPKLLFHYYDKDFNNEADTPDNFQSRRPNTSFCFLDIRSPGLGDTAMYLCATSYRGDSYGYTFGSGTRLTVV.

This chain joins TRBV30 and TRBJ2-7; 14 bases agree with TRBD2. The CDR3 contains 15 residues. Germline V gene sequence: CDR1 GTSNPN, CDR2 SVGIG (reference sequence). J lost 5 bases, V lost 3 bases, and 6 bases had no gene match. CDR3 bases: TGTGCCTGGAGCGAGACTAGCGGGAGGGCCCACGAGCAGTACTTC. Its translation is CAWSETSGRAHEQYF.